The clone carrying this T cell receptor beta chain was recorded at least ten times. This specimen comes from a study of identical twins. The length of the CDR3 is 13 residues. Germline CDR1 reads SQVTM; CDR2 reads ANQGSEA. V dropped 2 bases and J dropped 1 base, with 6 bases sitting between them. From the 5' RACE reads, TCRdb called clonotypes with MiXCR, one entry per CDR3 protein. The sample carries 200,000 to 250,000 distinct CDR3 sequences, 7% recorded once. The sample was also reused in another study, on yellow fever vaccine responses in identical twins.

Sequenced input: memory (CD45RO+) T cells sorted from blood. This chain uses TRBV29-1 with TRBJ2-4; no reliable D call. This receptor was identified in a woman aged 18-29 years in good health. CDR3 nucleotide sequence: TGCAGCGTTGAAAGCTATGCCAAAAACATTCAGTACTTC. The encoded protein is CSVESYAKNIQYF.